This entry lists 18 T cell receptor beta chains sequenced from one sample in a study of blood T cell repertoires in COVID-19. Data came from immunoSEQ multiplex PCR; TCRdb stores just in-frame clones and leaves some out. The sample carries some 150,000 clones, more than 70% recorded once. Specimen: PBMCs or T cells enriched from blood (not recorded which). These receptors all come from a woman aged 45-65 years in a cohort exposed to, infected with or recovered from COVID-19 (not recorded which).

At least ten counts were recorded for this clone. V and J are TRBV2 and TRBJ2-7, with 13 bases identical to TRBD2. Germline assignment: CDR1 SNHLY and CDR2 FYNNEI. CDR3 length equals 13 residues. V lost 7 bases and J lost 6; bases outside the gene matches: 3. CDR3 in amino acids: CASNGLAGVEQYF. DNA for the CDR3: TGTGCCAGCAACGGACTAGCGGGAGTCGAGCAGTACTTC.

This chain joins TRBV5-1 and TRBJ2-1, with 12 nucleotides matching TRBD1. Per the germline V gene, CDR1 is SGHRS and CDR2 is YFSETQ. J lost 6 bases, V lost 3 bases, and 7 bases had no gene match. There are 16 residues in the CDR3. In DNA, the CDR3 is TGCGCCAGCAGCTCGATCCGGGACAGGGGGCCCAATGAGCAGTTCTTC. Protein product: CASSSIRDRGPNEQFF.

This rearrangement joins TRBV19 to TRBJ2-2; 9 bases agree with TRBD2. Germline V gives CDR1 LNHDA, CDR2 SQIVND (reference sequence). Trimming at V came to 5 bases and at J to 7 bases, leaving 5 bases not matched to a gene. The CDR3 totals 14 residues. The CDR3 loop is CASSGGLAVGELFF. In DNA, the CDR3 is TGTGCCAGTAGTGGGGGACTAGCAGTCGGGGAGCTGTTTTTT.

J is TRBJ1-2 and V is TRBV2; D is ambiguous. The CDR3 is 15 amino acids. The germline CDR1 and CDR2 sequences are SNHLY and FYNNEI. V lost 2 bases and J 0 bases, leaving 10 bases between the germline ends. The CDR3 sequence is CASSEWSDTNYGYTF. In nucleotides, the CDR3 is TGTGCCAGCAGTGAATGGTCAGATACTAACTATGGCTACACCTTC.

J is TRBJ1-2 and V is TRBV7-8; 7 nucleotides agree with TRBD1. This CDR3 comprises 14 residues. V lost 5 bases to trimming and J lost 3 bases; unmatched junction nucleotides: 6. Germline-derived CDR1 and CDR2 are SGHVS and FQNEAQ. The CDR3 protein is CASSLNRGDYGYTF. CDR3 in DNA: TGTGCCAGCAGCCTAAACAGGGGTGACTATGGCTACACCTTC.

This clone occurred once. This chain joins TRBV7-6 and TRBJ2-1, with D possibly being TRBD2 (6 bases). The germline V gene encodes CDR1 SGHVS and CDR2 FNYEAQ. V lost 8 bases and J lost 7, with 12 bases in between. The CDR3 runs to 12 residues. The CDR3 loop reads CASWDSQNEQFF. CDR3 nucleotides: TGTGCCAGCTGGGACTCCCAAAATGAGCAGTTCTTC.

The V call is TRBV19, the J call TRBJ1-5; D is perhaps TRBD1 (5 bases). This CDR3 is built from 15 residues. The germline V gene has CDR1 LNHDA and CDR2 SQIVND (reference sequence). Between the trimmed V and J ends, which lost 1 base and 3 bases, there was a span of 10 bases. As DNA, the CDR3 is TGTGCCAGTAGTATAGGACAGATCAACAATCAGCCCCAGCATTTT. Translating it yields CASSIGQINNQPQHF.

This clone showed up just a few times. The V gene is TRBV2, the J gene TRBJ2-2, with a tentative D call TRBD1 (7 bases). V shed 3 bases and J shed 7 bases, with 9 bases lying between them. The CDR3 consists of 13 residues. Per germline, CDR1 SNHLY and CDR2 FYNNEI. The CDR3 loop is CASSDRGVGELFF. CDR3 in DNA: TGTGCCAGCAGTGACAGGGGGGTCGGGGAGCTGTTTTTT.

This sequence joins TRBV3-1 (or the pseudogene TRBV3-2) and TRBJ2-3; D not certain. V lost 2 bases and J lost 3, with 6 bases in between. Germline CDR1 is LGHDT and CDR2 is YNNKEL (reference sequence). The CDR3 sequence is 13 residues long. The CDR3 DNA sequence: TGTGCCAGCAGCCAATATATGACAGATACGCAGTATTTT. Translation: CASSQYMTDTQYF.

The chain employs TRBV7-9 and TRBJ2-5; perhaps TRBD1 as D (6 bases). This CDR3 region has 14 residues. Trimming took 5 bases from V and 1 from J, leaving 11 bases between them. Germline V CDR1 and CDR2: SEHNR, FQNEAQ (reference sequence). CDR3 amino acids: CASSPGDIQETQYF. The DNA for the CDR3 is TGTGCCAGCAGCCCAGGGGACATCCAAGAGACCCAGTACTTC.

The chain employs TRBV9 and TRBJ2-7; 9 bases align to TRBD1. Germline V gives CDR1 SGDLS, CDR2 YYNGEE. The CDR3 is 15 residues long. The J segment lost 2 bases and the V segment lost 3 bases, leaving 6 bases of the junction unmatched. CDR3 region: CASSAGTGRTYEQYF. The CDR3 region has the DNA TGTGCCAGCAGCGCCGGGACAGGGAGGACCTACGAGCAGTACTTC.

V gene TRBV21-1 combines with J gene TRBJ2-7; no DNA check was done on the table's D call, TRBD2. TRBV21-1 counts as a pseudogene. There are 14 residues in the CDR3. CDR3 nucleotide sequence: TGTGCCAGCAGCAGGACTAGCGGGAGTTACGAGCAGTACTTC. As protein: CASSRTSGSYEQYF.

The genes are TRBV27 and TRBJ1-2, with 9 positions matching TRBD1. The germline CDR1 and CDR2 sequences are MNHEY and SMNVEV (reference sequence). The CDR3 sequence is 15 residues long. With 5 bases clipped from V and 3 bases from J, the junction kept 7 bases outside the gene matches. CDR3 bases: TGTGCCAGCAGTGTTGGGACAGGGAGGGACTATGGCTACACCTTC. This translates into CASSVGTGRDYGYTF.

This chain joins TRBV5-5 and TRBJ1-1, with no clear D. This CDR3 comprises 14 residues. CDR1 and CDR2 (germline): SGHKS, YYEKEE (reference sequence). Trimming cost V 2 bases and J 0 bases, with 8 bases left between them. CDR3 region: CASSFYSMNTEAFF. For the CDR3, the DNA is TGTGCCAGCAGCTTTTACAGCATGAACACTGAAGCTTTCTTT. Combining the CDR3 with reference TRBV5-5 and TRBJ1-1 gives the whole variable domain DAGVTQSPTHLIKTRGQQVTLRCSPISGHKSVSWYQQVLGQGPQFIFQYYEKEERGRGNFPDRFSARQFPNYSSELNVNALLLGDSALYLCASSFYSMNTEAFFGQGTRLTVV.

The gene calls are TRBV6-5 and TRBJ2-7; 10 bases agree with TRBD2. CDR1 MNHEY and CDR2 SVGAGI come from the germline V gene. V lost 6 bases and J lost 1; bases outside the gene matches: 6. The CDR3 spans 15 residues. The DNA for the CDR3 is TGTGCCAGCAGAGGTCAGCGGGAGGGGTCCTACGAGCAGTACTTC. Translating gives CASRGQREGSYEQYF.

The rearrangement joins TRBV7-6 to TRBJ1-1; 10 bases match TRBD1. The V and J ends lost 5 bases and 3 bases, in that order; junction bases with no gene match: 6. This CDR3 contains 15 residues. Germline V gene data show CDR1 as SGHVS and CDR2 as FNYEAQ. The CDR3 loop is CASSTRDRGYTEAFF. For the CDR3, the DNA is TGTGCCAGCAGCACCCGGGACAGGGGTTACACTGAAGCTTTCTTT. Using reference TRBV7-6 and TRBJ1-1 for the parts outside the CDR3, the full variable domain is GAGVSQSPRYKVTKRGQDVALRCDPISGHVSLYWYRQALGQGPEFLTYFNYEAQQDKSGLPNDRFSAERPEGSISTLTIQRTEQRDSAMYRCASSTRDRGYTEAFFGQGTRLTVV.

This chain connects TRBV9 to TRBJ2-5; TRBD2 agrees at 7 bases. The CDR3 contains 16 residues. CDR1 is SGDLS and CDR2 is YYNGEE in the germline V gene. J lost 5 bases, V lost 0 bases, and 10 bases had no gene match. DNA of the CDR3: TGTGCCAGCAGCGTAGATTTCGCGGGAGCTTTGGAGACCCAGTACTTC. Protein: CASSVDFAGALETQYF.

In nucleotides, the CDR3 is TGCGCCGCTCACTACCGTCCGGAGGGGGCGCAACTTGGGCGCAATCAGCCCCAGCATTTT. Translated: CAAHYRPEGAQLGRNQPQHF. This rearrangement joins TRBV5-1 to TRBJ1-5; TRBD1 matches at 7 bases. This CDR3 has 20 residues. Trimming removed 10 bases from V and 2 bases from J; junction bases left unmatched: 27. CDR1 SGHRS and CDR2 YFSETQ come from the germline V gene.